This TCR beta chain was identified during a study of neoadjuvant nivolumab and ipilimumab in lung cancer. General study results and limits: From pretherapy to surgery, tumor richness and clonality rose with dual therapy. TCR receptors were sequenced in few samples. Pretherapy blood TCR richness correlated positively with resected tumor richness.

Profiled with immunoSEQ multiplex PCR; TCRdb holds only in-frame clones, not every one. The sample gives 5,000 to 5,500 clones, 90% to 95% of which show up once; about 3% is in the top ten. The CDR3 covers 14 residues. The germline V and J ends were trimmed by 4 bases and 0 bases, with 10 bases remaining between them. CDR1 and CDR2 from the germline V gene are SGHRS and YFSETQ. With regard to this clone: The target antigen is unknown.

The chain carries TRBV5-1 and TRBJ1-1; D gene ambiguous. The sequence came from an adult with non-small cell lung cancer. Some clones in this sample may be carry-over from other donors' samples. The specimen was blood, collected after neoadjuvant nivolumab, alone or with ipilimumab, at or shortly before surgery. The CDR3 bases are TGCGCCAGCAGCCGGACGGCAGTGAACACTGAAGCTTTCTTT. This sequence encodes CASSRTAVNTEAFF.